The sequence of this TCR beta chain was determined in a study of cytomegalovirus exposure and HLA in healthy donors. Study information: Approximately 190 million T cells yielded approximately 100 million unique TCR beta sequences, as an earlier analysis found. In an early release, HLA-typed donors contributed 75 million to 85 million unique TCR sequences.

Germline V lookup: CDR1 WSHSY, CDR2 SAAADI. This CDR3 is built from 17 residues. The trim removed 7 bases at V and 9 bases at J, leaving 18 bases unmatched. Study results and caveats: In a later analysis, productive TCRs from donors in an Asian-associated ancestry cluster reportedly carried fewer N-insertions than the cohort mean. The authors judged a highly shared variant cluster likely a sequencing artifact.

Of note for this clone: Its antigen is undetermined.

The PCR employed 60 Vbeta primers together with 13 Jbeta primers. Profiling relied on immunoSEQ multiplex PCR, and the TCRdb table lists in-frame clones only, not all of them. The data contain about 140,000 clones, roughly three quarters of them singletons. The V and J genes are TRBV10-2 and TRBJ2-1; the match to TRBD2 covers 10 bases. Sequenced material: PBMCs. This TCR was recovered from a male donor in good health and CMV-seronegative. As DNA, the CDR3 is TGCGCCAGCACCGCGGACGGTAGCGGGAGGCCCGGATTTGAGCAGTTCTTC. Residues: CASTADGSGRPGFEQFF.